These 29 T cell receptor beta chains were all obtained from the same sample, sequenced in a study of OX40 agonist ivuxolimab in advanced cancers. Libraries were prepared by immunoSEQ multiplex PCR; TCRdb keeps only in-frame clonotypes and omits some of them. The data hold approximately 70,000 clones, with around 80% observed a single time. The specimen comprised CD4+ or CD8+ T cells sorted from blood, sampled in a trial of the OX40 agonist ivuxolimab. The receptor set was obtained from an adult with an advanced solid tumor such as melanoma, head and neck, liver or kidney cancer.

This clone appeared a few times. V usage is TRBV6-6 and J usage is TRBJ2-1; TRBD2 aligns across 9 bases. V was pared by 5 bases and J by 8 bases, with 7 bases of the junction left unmatched. From germline, CDR1 is MNHNY and CDR2 SVGAGI (reference sequence). The CDR3 runs 14 residues. Here the CDR3 DNA reads TGTGCCAGCAGTACGAGCGGGGGGTGGTATGAGCAGTTCTTC. This sequence encodes CASSTSGGWYEQFF.

A single count supports this clone. The chain recombines TRBV4-2 with TRBJ2-3; no reliable D call. The V end was cut by 5 bases, the J end by 1 base, with 10 bases between. The CDR3 has 14 residues. The germline CDR1 and CDR2 sequences are LGHNA and YNFKEQ. The CDR3 region has the DNA TGTGCCAGCAGCTTGTGGCAGGGCACAGATACGCAGTATTTT. Protein: CASSLWQGTDTQYF.

This chain uses TRBV7-8 with TRBJ2-5; D possibly corresponds to TRBD1 (6 bases). V gave up 5 bases and J gave up 4 bases, with 14 bases separating them. In germline, CDR1 is SGHVS, CDR2 FQNEAQ. CDR3 length: 14 residues. CDR3 coding DNA: TGTGCCAGCAGCCCCGGGACATCTCGAGAGACCCAGTACTTC. The encoded protein is CASSPGTSRETQYF.

The chain uses TRBV29-1 and TRBJ1-1; a weak D match, TRBD1 (5 bases). The CDR3 loop spans 13 amino acids. Germline CDR1 SQVTM, CDR2 ANQGSEA. The V gene lost 4 bases and the J gene lost 7 bases, with 16 bases spanning the gap. Here the CDR3 DNA reads TGCAGCGTTGTGGCAGGGCCTACGGATGAAGCTTTCTTT. Amino acid sequence: CSVVAGPTDEAFF.

This chain links TRBV27 with TRBJ2-5; a possible D gene is TRBD1 (5 bases). The CDR3 is 15 amino acids. Germline loops: CDR1 MNHEY, CDR2 SMNVEV (reference sequence). With 2 bases removed from V and 1 base from J, the gap between germline ends came to 11 bases. This CDR3 reads CASSLNAGFQETQYF. DNA of the CDR3: TGTGCCAGCAGTTTAAATGCAGGGTTCCAAGAGACCCAGTACTTC.

This clone was counted only a few times. This chain connects TRBV13 to TRBJ1-1; 7 nucleotides agree with TRBD1. This CDR3 contains 14 residues. Trimming at V came to 2 bases and at J to 4 bases, leaving 4 bases not matched to a gene. From germline, CDR1 is PRHDT and CDR2 FYEKMQ (reference sequence). CDR3 amino acids: CASSLNRGGTEAFF. The CDR3 DNA is TGTGCCAGCAGCTTAAACAGGGGCGGCACTGAAGCTTTCTTT.

In its sample, this clone was seen a few times. V and J are TRBV7-9 and TRBJ1-1; no clear D gene. The ends were cut back, 2 bases at V and 7 bases at J, with 5 bases in the middle. The CDR3 is made up of 11 amino acids. In germline, CDR1 is SEHNR, CDR2 FQNEAQ (reference sequence). CDR3 DNA sequence: TGTGCCAGCAGCTTAAAGGGTGAAGCTTTCTTT. Translation gives CASSLKGEAFF.

CDR3 residues: CASSSGTGSREQYF. The DNA of the CDR3 is TGTGCCAGCAGCTCCGGGACAGGGTCGCGCGAGCAGTACTTC. The chain is built from TRBV5-8 and TRBJ2-7; the match to TRBD1 covers 9 bases. The CDR3 extends over 14 amino acids. Germline assignment: CDR1 SGHTS and CDR2 YDEGEE. J was trimmed by 6 bases and V by 3 bases; bases with no gene match: 7.

The chain couples TRBV5-6 to TRBJ1-1, with D maybe TRBD1 (6 bases). Germline lookup yields CDR1 SGHDT and CDR2 YYEEEE. Trimming cost V 4 bases and J 11 bases, with 21 bases left between them. The CDR3 has 14 residues. The CDR3: CASSPEGGVGMAFF. CDR3 coding DNA: TGTGCCAGCAGCCCTGAAGGGGGGGTAGGAATGGCTTTCTTT.

The chain carries TRBV7-2 and TRBJ1-4; the D gene is possibly TRBD1 (6 bases). V was pared by 5 bases and J by 3 bases, with 16 bases between. Germline CDR1 SGHTA, CDR2 FQGNSA. The CDR3 loop spans 16 amino acids. The CDR3 nucleotides are TGTGCCAGCAGCCTAGGGGGGGCCGTGGCTAATGAAAAACTGTTTTTT. Translation: CASSLGGAVANEKLFF.

V usage is TRBV5-1 and J usage is TRBJ1-1; 7 nucleotides align to TRBD1. Germline V lookup: CDR1 SGHRS, CDR2 YFSETQ. The CDR3 is 15 amino acids. The V and J ends lost 7 bases and 6 bases, in that order; junction bases with no gene match: 15. For the CDR3, the DNA is TGCGCCAGCTCAAAAGGGACAGCGAACAAAGCTGAAGCTTTCTTT. Translation gives CASSKGTANKAEAFF.

The rearrangement uses TRBV5-5 and TRBJ2-7; D possibly corresponds to TRBD1 (6 bases). This CDR3 spans 16 amino acids. Germline CDR1 SGHKS, CDR2 YYEKEE (reference sequence). The germline V and J ends were trimmed by 0 bases and 6 bases, with 19 bases remaining between them. In DNA, the CDR3 is TGTGCCAGCAGCTTGGCCCCTACTACAGGGTACGGCGAGCAGTACTTC. Translation: CASSLAPTTGYGEQYF.

The sample holds one count of this clone. The chain carries TRBV11-2 and TRBJ2-7, with D hard to call. The CDR3 runs to 16 residues. V lost 6 bases and J lost 0, with 18 bases in between. The germline gives CDR1 SGHAT, CDR2 FQNNGV. CDR3 in amino acids: CASRPVGPKSSYEQYF. The CDR3 DNA reads TGTGCCAGCAGACCAGTAGGGCCGAAGAGCTCCTACGAGCAGTACTTC.

The chain employs TRBV2 and TRBJ2-7; a possible D gene is TRBD2 (5 bases). The V gene's germline CDR1 is SNHLY and CDR2 FYNNEI. CDR3 length: 13 residues. V was pared by 4 bases and J by 0 bases, with 7 bases between. Here the CDR3 reads CASSGRSSYEQYV. The CDR3 DNA reads TGTGCCAGCAGTGGGAGGAGCTCCTACGAGCAGTACGTC.

The chain couples TRBV2 to TRBJ2-1, with D maybe TRBD2 (5 bases). The CDR3 is made up of 13 amino acids. Germline V gene sequence: CDR1 SNHLY, CDR2 FYNNEI. V was shortened by 3 bases and J by 9 bases, with 12 bases between the two germline ends. The CDR3, as DNA: TGTGCCAGCAGTGATCGCGGGTTAGGTGAGCAGTTCTTC. Translated, it gives CASSDRGLGEQFF.

The chain uses TRBV6-4 and TRBJ1-2; D is unclear. In germline, CDR1 is MRHNA, CDR2 SNTAGT. V lost 3 bases and J lost 4, with 3 bases in between. This CDR3 is 11 amino acids long. The CDR3 reads CASSEGYGYTF. The CDR3 DNA follows: TGTGCCAGCAGTGAAGGCTATGGCTACACCTTC.

The chain employs TRBV10-1 and TRBJ1-2, with 12 positions matching TRBD1. Trimming removed 5 bases from V and 6 bases from J; junction bases left unmatched: 4. The CDR3 spans 14 residues. CDR1 is WNHNN, CDR2 SYGVQD, per germline (reference sequence). CDR3 loop: CASSPGQGANGYTF. The CDR3 DNA reads as TGCGCCAGCAGTCCGGGACAGGGGGCCAATGGCTACACCTTC.

The J gene is TRBJ2-5, the V gene TRBV5-6, with 10 bases fitting TRBD2. Germline CDR1 reads SGHDT; CDR2 reads YYEEEE. The V segment lost 2 bases and the J segment 5 bases; nucleotides outside the gene matches: 6. This CDR3 region has 15 residues. CDR3 in amino acids: CASSLVAGGGETQYF. CDR3 sequence (DNA): TGTGCCAGCAGCTTAGTAGCGGGAGGAGGGGAGACCCAGTACTTC. Using reference TRBV5-6 and TRBJ2-5 for the parts outside the CDR3, the full variable domain is DAGVTQSPTHLIKTRGQQVTLRCSPKSGHDTVSWYQQALGQGPQFIFQYYEEEERQRGNFPDRFSGHQFPNYSSELNVNALLLGDSALYLCASSLVAGGGETQYFGPGTRLLVL.

The J gene is TRBJ2-1, the V gene TRBV28; no clear D gene. The CDR3 totals 15 residues. Germline values: CDR1 MDHEN, CDR2 SYDVKM. Trimming cost V 3 bases and J 4 bases, with 13 bases left between them. CDR3 residues: CASSLNSLMYNEQFF. Written as DNA, the CDR3 is TGTGCCAGCAGTTTGAACTCGCTGATGTACAATGAGCAGTTCTTC.

Worth noting for this clone: This CDR3 is also generated by other DNA sequences in the sample. V usage is TRBV5-1 and J usage is TRBJ2-3; D uncertain. The CDR3 is 13 amino acids. Trimming cost V 3 bases and J 0 bases, with 5 bases left between them. Per germline, CDR1 SGHRS and CDR2 YFSETQ. The CDR3 protein is CASSSASTDTQYF. CDR3 DNA: TGCGCCAGCAGCTCCGCGAGCACAGATACGCAGTATTTT.

This clone has a handful of counts. The chain links TRBV28 to TRBJ1-1; D is unresolved. With 5 bases removed from V and 1 base from J, the gap between germline ends came to 20 bases. The CDR3 consists of 17 residues. Germline lookup yields CDR1 MDHEN and CDR2 SYDVKM. As DNA, the CDR3 is TGTGCCAGCAGTCCCTCTTTCGTCCGAGCGTCGAACACTGAAGCTTTCTTT. Translating it yields CASSPSFVRASNTEAFF.

The gene calls are TRBV4-3 and TRBJ2-5; no clear D. V shed 1 base and J shed 3 bases, with 6 bases lying between them. Per germline, CDR1 LGHNA and CDR2 YSLEER. The CDR3 sequence is 13 residues long. CDR3 nucleotides: TGCGCCAGCAGCCAAGGATTGGAAGAGACCCAGTACTTC. Encoded protein: CASSQGLEETQYF.

In this sample, this clone turned up a few times. This sequence joins TRBV5-4 and TRBJ1-1, with TRBD1 identical over 9 bases. The CDR3 extends over 16 amino acids. V lost 3 bases, J lost 9 bases, and 15 bases stayed unmatched. CDR1 and CDR2 from the germline V gene are SGHNT and YYREEE (reference sequence). The CDR3 DNA reads TGTGCCAGCAGCTCCTCCCTCACAGGGGGCGCAGATCAAGCTTTCTTT. It encodes CASSSSLTGGADQAFF.

The chain links TRBV4-3 to TRBJ2-7; tentative D call: TRBD1 (5 bases). V lost 1 base and J 1 base, leaving 14 bases between the germline ends. The germline V gene encodes CDR1 LGHNA and CDR2 YSLEER. The CDR3 contains 16 residues. CDR3: CASSQVLTDSSYEQYF. The CDR3, as DNA: TGCGCCAGCAGCCAAGTTCTAACAGACAGTTCCTACGAGCAGTACTTC.

This clone showed up just a few times. The V gene is TRBV30, the J gene TRBJ2-5; D ambiguous. This CDR3 is built from 12 residues. V lost 5 bases and J 1 base, leaving 8 bases between the germline ends. Germline CDR1 and CDR2: GTSNPN and SVGIG (reference sequence). As DNA, the CDR3 is TGTGCCTGGGCGAAGTCCCAAGAGACCCAGTACTTC. Translation: CAWAKSQETQYF.

The rearrangement links TRBV7-3 to TRBJ2-2; D might be TRBD2 (5 bases). CDR1 is SGHTA, CDR2 FQGTGA, per germline. Trimming removed 1 base from V and 6 bases from J, with 6 bases in between. This CDR3 has 13 residues. CDR3 amino acids: CASSLNGAGELFF. The CDR3 DNA reads as TGTGCCAGCAGCTTAAACGGGGCCGGGGAGCTGTTTTTT.

V is TRBV5-4 and J is TRBJ1-1; 7 bases fit TRBD1. J gave up 0 bases and V 4 bases, and 3 bases lay outside the gene matches. Germline V gives CDR1 SGHNT, CDR2 YYREEE (reference sequence). The CDR3 runs to 14 residues. CDR3 region: CASSAGQVNTEAFF. Here the CDR3 DNA reads TGTGCCAGCAGCGCCGGACAGGTGAACACTGAAGCTTTCTTT.

V and J are TRBV28 and TRBJ1-1; weak D call: TRBD1 (6 bases). Between the trimmed V and J ends, which lost 4 bases and 6 bases, there was a span of 18 bases. The germline V gene encodes CDR1 MDHEN and CDR2 SYDVKM. This CDR3 is 15 amino acids long. For the CDR3, the DNA is TGTGCCAGCAGTTCCCCACAGGGAGATAGCGCTGAAGCTTTCTTT. Amino acid sequence: CASSSPQGDSAEAFF.

This clone was observed a handful of times. CDR3 DNA sequence: TGTGCCATCGCCGGGACTAGAAGTTATGAGCAGTTCTTC. Translating gives CAIAGTRSYEQFF. The V call is TRBV10-3, the J call TRBJ2-1; 8 nucleotides align to TRBD2. Losses at the gene ends were 8 bases for V and 8 bases for J; bases not matched to a gene: 8. The germline gives CDR1 ENHRY, CDR2 SYGVKD. This CDR3 comprises 13 residues.